This passage covers 2 T cell receptor beta chains from one sample sequenced in a study of T cells after posttransplantation cyclophosphamide. The protocol was immunoSEQ multiplex PCR, while the TCRdb copy is restricted to in-frame clones and leaves out a portion. Counted here are fewer than 25,000 clones, 89% occurring once; the ten biggest clones make up under 9.5%. Methotrexate plus calcineurin inhibitor accompanied controls' myeloablative marrow transplants; sampling was 1 year later. The material was PBMCs, obtained after an allogeneic stem cell transplant with a calcineurin inhibitor and methotrexate. The receptors were sampled from a female patient in her forties or fifties who received an allogeneic stem cell transplant from an unrelated donor, was CMV-positive, and had chronic GVHD only. Some T cells could come from the graft donor.

CDR3 protein: CASSLGVNKNEQFF. DNA for the CDR3: TGTGCCAGCAGCCTAGGGGTGAATAAAAATGAGCAGTTCTTC. V is TRBV7-3 and J is TRBJ2-1; tentative D call: TRBD1 (5 bases). The CDR3 has 14 residues. Trimming shortened V by 5 bases and J by 7 bases, and 15 bases separated the two germline ends. The germline V gene has CDR1 SGHTA and CDR2 FQGTGA.

The genes are TRBV28 and TRBJ2-5, with TRBD1 matching over 9 bases. V was pared by 9 bases and J by 4 bases, with 9 bases of the junction left unmatched. Germline V CDR1 and CDR2: MDHEN, SYDVKM. The CDR3 runs to 14 residues. The CDR3 sequence is CASYRRQGGETQYF. The DNA of the CDR3 is TGTGCCAGTTACCGTCGACAGGGGGGAGAGACCCAGTACTTC.